Only a few counts were recorded for the clone carrying this TCR beta chain. Because it lacks the conserved phenylalanine or tryptophan at the end, this CDR3 is likely a read error. The DNA is left out, because the CDR3 cannot be placed on it with certainty; the CDR3 is given as TCRdb lists it. These data are taken from a study of tumor-infiltrating lymphocytes in oesophageal squamous cell carcinoma. TCRdb reprocessed the PCR reads with MiXCR, giving one entry per CDR3 protein. The sample holds some 14,000 distinct CDR3 sequences, 40% to 60% seen once. With termini counted, the CDR3 has 18 amino acids. Germline CDR1 MDHEN, CDR2 SYDVKM.

This receptor was obtained from a male donor with esophageal squamous cell carcinoma. V is TRBV28 and J is TRBJ2-7; no check of the table's D call, TRBD1, against the DNA was made. The sample comprised blood. CDR3: CASSFSPPTGGDGYTFGS.